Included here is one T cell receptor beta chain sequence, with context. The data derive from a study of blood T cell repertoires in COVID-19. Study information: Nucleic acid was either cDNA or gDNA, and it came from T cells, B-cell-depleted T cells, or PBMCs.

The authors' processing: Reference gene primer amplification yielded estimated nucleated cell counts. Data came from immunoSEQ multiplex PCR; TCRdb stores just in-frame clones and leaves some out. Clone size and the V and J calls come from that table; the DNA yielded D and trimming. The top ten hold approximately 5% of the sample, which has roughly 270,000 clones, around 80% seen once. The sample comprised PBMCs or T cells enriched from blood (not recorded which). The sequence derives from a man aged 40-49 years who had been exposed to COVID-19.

The DNA of the CDR3 is TGTGCCAGCAAATTACTACAGGGGAATCAAGAGACCCAGTACTTC. Its translation is CASKLLQGNQETQYF. The J gene is TRBJ2-5, the V gene TRBV27, with 7 bases that match TRBD1. Trimming cost V 7 bases and J 2 bases; bases outside gene matches: 10. Germline assignment: CDR1 MNHEY and CDR2 SMNVEV (reference sequence). CDR3 size: 15 residues.